What follows are 21 T cell receptor beta chains derived from one specimen sequenced in a study of blood T cells in healthy people across ages. A second PCR of roughly 7 to 11 cycles used a sample-barcoded 5' primer and a J-beta primer mix. TCRdb passed the 5' RACE reads through MiXCR, listing each CDR3 protein once. This table holds 1.5 million to 2 million distinct CDR3 sequences, about 30% found once. The sequencing input was blood. The receptors originated from a young woman in good health.

In this sample, this clonotype turned up many times. This CDR3 reads CSVRDSQAKNIQYF. The CDR3 nucleotides read TGCAGCGTTCGGGACAGCCAAGCCAAAAACATTCAGTACTTC. V gene TRBV29-1 combines with J gene TRBJ2-4; 7 bases are shared with TRBD1. The trim removed 5 bases at V and 0 bases at J, leaving 4 bases unmatched. Germline assignment: CDR1 SQVTM and CDR2 ANQGSEA. CDR3 length: 14 amino acids.

This clonotype showed up just a few times. The V and J genes are TRBV27 and TRBJ2-7; 9 bases match TRBD2. V was pared by 7 bases and J by 3 bases, with 7 bases of the junction left unmatched. CDR3 size: 14 residues. Germline CDR1 is MNHEY and CDR2 is SMNVEV (reference sequence). CDR3: CASIRLAGLYEQYF. The CDR3 DNA reads as TGTGCCAGCATCAGGCTAGCGGGACTCTACGAGCAGTACTTC.

This sequence joins TRBV5-6 and TRBJ2-5; no clear D. CDR1 and CDR2 (germline): SGHDT, YYEEEE. The CDR3 contains 13 residues. V lost 3 bases and J 6 bases, leaving 12 bases between the germline ends. CDR3 nucleotides: TGTGCCAGCAGCTCTGGCTACCCCAAGACCCAGTACTTC. Translation: CASSSGYPKTQYF.

This clonotype was observed a handful of times. J is TRBJ1-5 and V is TRBV20-1, with 7 nucleotides matching TRBD1. The CDR3 loop spans 14 amino acids. Trimming at V came to 5 bases and at J to 0 bases, leaving 4 bases not matched to a gene. Germline V gene lookup returns CDR1 DFQATT and CDR2 SNEGSKA (reference sequence). CDR3 residues: CSAYRQGSNQPQHF. The CDR3 nucleotides read TGCAGTGCTTACCGACAGGGTAGCAATCAGCCCCAGCATTTT.

This CDR3 reads CSARALASTDTQYF. CDR3 sequence (DNA): TGCAGTGCTAGAGCCCTAGCGTCCACAGATACGCAGTATTTT. This chain uses TRBV20-1 with TRBJ2-3; D is possibly TRBD2 (6 bases). The germline V and J ends were trimmed by 1 base and 2 bases, with 10 bases remaining between them. There are 14 residues in the CDR3. Germline loops: CDR1 DFQATT, CDR2 SNEGSKA (reference sequence).

The rearrangement joins TRBV11-2 to TRBJ2-1; 11 positions agree with TRBD2. CDR3 size: 15 residues. Germline V gene lookup returns CDR1 SGHAT and CDR2 FQNNGV. Unmatched junction bases numbered 4, after V lost 5 bases and J lost 4 bases. The CDR3: CASSASGGTYNEQFF. The CDR3 coding sequence is TGTGCCAGCAGCGCTAGCGGGGGGACATACAATGAGCAGTTCTTC.

This rearrangement joins TRBV3-1 to TRBJ2-3; TRBD1 might be the D (5 bases). CDR1 is LGHDT and CDR2 is YNNKEL in the germline V gene (reference sequence). The CDR3 length is 15 residues. V was cut by 5 bases and J by 0 bases, with 12 bases left in between. The CDR3 protein is CASSDRSLSTDTQYF. CDR3 DNA: TGTGCCAGCAGCGACAGATCACTTAGCACAGATACGCAGTATTTT.

This chain joins TRBV7-6 and TRBJ2-2; 11 nucleotides match TRBD2. Germline V gene sequence: CDR1 SGHVS, CDR2 FNYEAQ. The CDR3 totals 16 residues. J lost 2 bases, V lost 6 bases, and 5 bases had no gene match. The CDR3 reads CASRHTSGGNTGELFF. For the CDR3, the DNA is TGTGCCAGCAGACATACTAGCGGGGGAAACACCGGGGAGCTGTTTTTT.

This clonotype was counted a few times. The chain combines TRBV11-2 with TRBJ2-1; no firm D call. The germline gives CDR1 SGHAT, CDR2 FQNNGV. The germline V and J ends were trimmed by 5 bases and 0 bases, with 17 bases remaining between them. This CDR3 has 17 amino acids. The CDR3 here is CASSPDLRRGSYNEQFF. The CDR3 DNA follows: TGTGCCAGCAGCCCTGATCTCAGGAGAGGCTCCTACAATGAGCAGTTCTTC.

The CDR3: CASSSSAGTYGYTF. CDR3 coding DNA: TGTGCCAGCAGCTCATCAGCCGGGACATATGGCTACACCTTC. The chain recombines TRBV7-9 with TRBJ1-2, with D possibly being TRBD1 (6 bases). Germline CDR1 SEHNR, CDR2 FQNEAQ (reference sequence). Trimming shortened V by 4 bases and J by 5 bases, and 14 bases separated the two germline ends. This CDR3 comprises 14 residues.

The J gene is TRBJ2-3, the V gene TRBV5-5, with D unresolved. The germline V gene encodes CDR1 SGHKS and CDR2 YYEKEE (reference sequence). This CDR3 contains 16 residues. Trimming stripped 1 base from V and 5 bases from J, with 17 bases between. The CDR3 coding sequence is TGTGCCAGCAGCTTGCCCAGGATCCGGTTTCTAGATACGCAGTATTTT. This sequence encodes CASSLPRIRFLDTQYF.

The chain employs TRBV5-1 and TRBJ1-1; D is uncertain. Trimming pared 3 bases from V and 4 bases from J, leaving 16 bases between. Germline V gives CDR1 SGHRS, CDR2 YFSETQ. The CDR3 length is 15 residues. The DNA of the CDR3 is TGCGCCAGCAGCTACGCAGGAAGCGGCGGCACTGAAGCTTTCTTT. Protein: CASSYAGSGGTEAFF. Combining the CDR3 with reference TRBV5-1 and TRBJ1-1 gives the whole variable domain KAGVTQTPRYLIKTRGQQVTLSCSPISGHRSVSWYQQTPGQGLQFLFEYFSETQRNKGNFPGRFSGRQFSNSRSEMNVSTLELGDSALYLCASSYAGSGGTEAFFGQGTRLTVV.

This clonotype was seen only a few times. Written as DNA, the CDR3 is TGCAGTGCTAGATTTGCGAGTCGGGGCACAGATACGCAGTATTTT. Translated: CSARFASRGTDTQYF. The J gene is TRBJ2-3, the V gene TRBV20-1; D not resolved. Trimming removed 2 bases from V and 1 base from J, with 13 bases in between. There are 15 residues in the CDR3. The germline CDR1 and CDR2 sequences are DFQATT and SNEGSKA (reference sequence).

This clonotype has just a few counts. The CDR3 nucleotides are TGTGCCAGCACAAAAGAGCGGGCCGCGGACAATGAGCAGTTCTTC. This sequence encodes CASTKERAADNEQFF. The chain couples TRBV12-3 or TRBV12-4 to TRBJ2-1; a weak D match, TRBD2 (6 bases). The CDR3 contains 15 residues. With 7 bases removed from V and 5 bases from J, the gap between germline ends came to 18 bases.

A word on this clonotype: Sequence at one end of the junction differs from germline and may be a read error. V usage is TRBV5-1 and J usage is TRBJ1-1, with D uncertain. Germline V gene lookup returns CDR1 SGHRS and CDR2 YFSETQ. The CDR3 totals 15 residues. CDR3: CASSAASSQNTETFF. The DNA of the CDR3 is TGCGCCAGCAGCGCCGCCTCCTCCCAGAACACTGAAACTTTCTTT.

The V call is TRBV29-1, the J call TRBJ2-1; 8 positions match TRBD1. CDR3 length: 14 amino acids. CDR1 is SQVTM, CDR2 ANQGSEA, per germline. With V trimmed by 4 bases and J by 7 bases, 9 bases remained unmatched. The CDR3 loop is CSVGGTGILNEQFF. The CDR3, as DNA: TGCAGCGTTGGAGGGACAGGAATATTGAATGAGCAGTTCTTC.

This clonotype was seen ten or more times. The rearrangement joins TRBV7-2 to TRBJ2-3; no clear D. The CDR3 consists of 15 residues. Germline loops: CDR1 SGHTA, CDR2 FQGNSA. The V gene lost 1 base and the J gene lost 1 base, with 9 bases spanning the gap. CDR3 sequence: CASSLGGLRTDTQYF. In DNA form, the CDR3 reads TGTGCCAGCAGCTTAGGCGGTTTGCGCACAGATACGCAGTATTTT.

There are many counts of this clonotype. This chain links TRBV5-1 with TRBJ2-5; 7 nucleotides line up with TRBD2. Germline lookup yields CDR1 SGHRS and CDR2 YFSETQ. This CDR3 comprises 14 residues. V shed 5 bases and J 2 bases; nucleotides not matched to a gene: 6. As DNA, the CDR3 is TGCGCCAGCAGACAGAGCGGGGTACAAGAGACCCAGTACTTC. Its translation is CASRQSGVQETQYF.

The sample holds a few counts of this clonotype. The V and J genes are TRBV6-6 and TRBJ2-3, with D maybe TRBD2 (5 bases). The germline gives CDR1 MNHNY, CDR2 SVGAGI (reference sequence). This CDR3 region has 16 residues. The ends were cut back, 6 bases at V and 3 bases at J, with 19 bases in the middle. CDR3: CASRGSTGGGTDTQYF. For the CDR3, the DNA is TGTGCCAGCAGAGGCTCGACGGGTGGAGGAACAGATACGCAGTATTTT.

This clonotype came up a few times. The genes are TRBV3-1 and TRBJ2-5; D is perhaps TRBD2 (5 bases). The V end was cut by 5 bases, the J end by 1 base, with 11 bases between. Germline V gives CDR1 LGHDT, CDR2 YNNKEL (reference sequence). The CDR3 has 14 residues. The CDR3 loop is CASSSTNTQETQYF. The DNA of the CDR3 is TGTGCCAGCAGCTCGACTAACACCCAAGAGACCCAGTACTTC.

The chain carries TRBV29-1 and TRBJ2-4; 8 bases align to TRBD2. The V segment lost 4 bases and the J segment 0 bases; nucleotides outside the gene matches: 5. Germline values: CDR1 SQVTM, CDR2 ANQGSEA. The CDR3 is 15 residues long. CDR3 nucleotide sequence: TGCAGCGTTGTCGAGCGGGAGCTAGCCAAAAACATTCAGTACTTC. Translated, it gives CSVVERELAKNIQYF.